These T cell receptor beta chains were read from a single sample in a study of early T cells in non-severe SARS-CoV-2 infection. TCRdb called the 5' RACE reads again in MiXCR, with one record for every CDR3 protein. The repertoire consists of tens of thousands of distinct CDR3 sequences, with 5.4% occurring once and the leading ten covering 20% to 25%. The sample taken for sequencing was whole blood. Receptors were obtained from an adult who was a healthcare worker with PCR-confirmed SARS-CoV-2 infection or an uninfected control (not recorded which). The CDR3 runs from the conserved cysteine through the conserved F or W. D genes are given only for firm matches. Rows give clone size only sometimes, using once, few, many, or a class for an expanded clone.

d_gene: NA; v_gene: TRBV7-2; j_gene: TRBJ2-3; abundance: many; CDR3aa: CASSLVGSDTQYF; CDR3nt: TGTGCCAGCAGCTTAGTAGGGTCAGATACGCAGTATTTT
d_gene: NA; v_gene: TRBV7-9; j_gene: TRBJ2-7; abundance: many; CDR3aa: CASSSPPEQYF; CDR3nt: TGTGCCAGCAGCTCCCCCCCCGAGCAGTACTTC
d_gene: NA; v_gene: TRBV7-3; j_gene: TRBJ1-2; abundance: many; CDR3aa: CASSLDGRGNYGYTF; CDR3nt: TGTGCCAGCAGCTTAGATGGCAGGGGTAACTATGGCTACACCTTC
d_gene: NA; v_gene: TRBV7-2; j_gene: TRBJ1-4; abundance: few; CDR3aa: CASSRDRPPNEKLFF; CDR3nt: TGTGCCAGCAGCCGCGATCGCCCGCCTAATGAAAAACTGTTTTTT
d_gene: TRBD1; v_gene: TRBV6-6; j_gene: TRBJ1-5; abundance: many; CDR3aa: CASSARQGIRNQPQHF; CDR3nt: TGTGCCAGCAGCGCTAGACAGGGTATTCGGAATCAGCCCCAGCATTTT
d_gene: NA; v_gene: TRBV6-6; j_gene: TRBJ1-4; abundance: many; CDR3aa: CASSLMGTGPNEKLFF; CDR3nt: TGTGCCAGCAGTCTTATGGGCACAGGACCCAATGAAAAACTGTTTTTT
d_gene: NA; v_gene: TRBV7-9; j_gene: TRBJ2-3; abundance: NA; CDR3aa: CASSLGVGTDTQYF; CDR3nt: TGTGCCAGCAGCTTAGGAGTGGGTACAGATACGCAGTATTTT
d_gene: NA; v_gene: TRBV12-3/TRBV12-4; j_gene: TRBJ1-3; abundance: few; CDR3aa: CASSPPGTTRGNTIYF; CDR3nt: TGTGCCAGCAGCCCCCCAGGAACCACCAGAGGAAACACCATATATTTT
d_gene: NA; v_gene: TRBV19; j_gene: TRBJ1-5; abundance: few; CDR3aa: CASSWVDSNQPQHF; CDR3nt: TGTGCCAGTAGTTGGGTCGACTCAAATCAGCCCCAGCATTTT
d_gene: TRBD2; v_gene: TRBV10-1; j_gene: TRBJ2-7; abundance: few; CDR3aa: CASSPGLAGGSSYEQYF; CDR3nt: TGCGCCAGCAGCCCGGGTCTAGCGGGAGGGAGCTCCTACGAGCAGTACTTC
d_gene: NA; v_gene: TRBV7-2; j_gene: TRBJ1-1; abundance: few; CDR3aa: CASSYRGGWGTTEAFF; CDR3nt: TGTGCCAGCAGCTACCGGGGGGGATGGGGGACTACTGAAGCTTTCTTT
d_gene: NA; v_gene: TRBV11-2; j_gene: TRBJ2-1; abundance: many; CDR3aa: CASSLPGTTYNEQFF; CDR3nt: TGTGCCAGCAGCTTACCCGGGACAACTTACAATGAGCAGTTCTTC
d_gene: TRBD1; v_gene: TRBV6-5; j_gene: TRBJ1-3; abundance: few; CDR3aa: CASSRNRGLRGNTIYF; CDR3nt: TGTGCCAGCAGCCGTAACAGGGGGCTAAGAGGAAACACCATATATTTT
d_gene: TRBD1; v_gene: TRBV12-3/TRBV12-4; j_gene: TRBJ2-4; abundance: few; CDR3aa: CASRPGTGRDIQYF; CDR3nt: TGTGCCAGCAGACCTGGGACAGGGAGGGACATTCAGTACTTC
d_gene: NA; v_gene: TRBV11-2; j_gene: TRBJ2-5; abundance: few; CDR3aa: CASSSVTRWGRETQYF; CDR3nt: TGTGCCAGCAGCTCTGTGACTAGGTGGGGGCGAGAGACCCAGTACTTC
d_gene: TRBD1; v_gene: TRBV3-1; j_gene: TRBJ1-1; abundance: many; CDR3aa: CASSLRQGGTEAFF; CDR3nt: TGTGCCAGCAGCCTCCGACAGGGTGGCACTGAAGCTTTCTTT
d_gene: TRBD2; v_gene: TRBV9; j_gene: TRBJ2-7; abundance: many; CDR3aa: CASSLGTSGSAYEQYF; CDR3nt: TGTGCCAGCAGCCTTGGGACTAGCGGGAGTGCGTACGAGCAGTACTTC
d_gene: NA; v_gene: TRBV27; j_gene: TRBJ2-5; abundance: NA; CDR3aa: CASSPRAPRETQYF; CDR3nt: TGTGCCAGCAGCCCTCGGGCCCCCCGAGAGACCCAGTACTTC
d_gene: TRBD1; v_gene: TRBV27; j_gene: TRBJ2-3; abundance: NA; CDR3aa: CASSPGTGRGDTQYF; CDR3nt: TGTGCCAGCAGTCCAGGGACAGGGAGGGGAGATACGCAGTATTTT
d_gene: NA; v_gene: TRBV3-1; j_gene: TRBJ1-2; abundance: few; CDR3aa: CASSQPSLGYGYTF; CDR3nt: TGTGCCAGCAGCCAACCGAGCCTGGGCTATGGCTACACCTTC
d_gene: TRBD1; v_gene: TRBV7-9; j_gene: TRBJ2-5; abundance: NA; CDR3aa: CASSFPDRAETQYF; CDR3nt: TGTGCCAGCAGCTTCCCCGACAGGGCAGAGACCCAGTACTTC
d_gene: TRBD2; v_gene: TRBV29-1; j_gene: TRBJ2-1; abundance: many; CDR3aa: CSVRAGGLYNEQFF; CDR3nt: TGCAGCGTTCGAGCGGGGGGCTTGTACAATGAGCAGTTCTTC
d_gene: TRBD1; v_gene: TRBV7-8; j_gene: TRBJ2-2; abundance: many; CDR3aa: CASSSRGQGTGELFF; CDR3nt: TGTGCCAGCAGCTCCAGGGGACAGGGCACCGGGGAGCTGTTTTTT
d_gene: NA; v_gene: TRBV11-2; j_gene: TRBJ2-7; abundance: many; CDR3aa: CASSVGLGPGQYF; CDR3nt: TGTGCCAGCAGCGTAGGTCTGGGCCCAGGGCAGTACTTC
d_gene: TRBD2; v_gene: TRBV7-9; j_gene: TRBJ2-1; abundance: many; CDR3aa: CASSLLGAGGPVNEQFF; CDR3nt: TGTGCCAGCAGCTTACTCGGTGCGGGAGGGCCAGTCAATGAGCAGTTCTTC
d_gene: NA; v_gene: TRBV10-3; j_gene: TRBJ2-5; abundance: many; CDR3aa: CANSRTVKETQYF; CDR3nt: TGTGCCAATTCCCGGACAGTAAAAGAGACCCAGTACTTC
d_gene: TRBD1; v_gene: TRBV19; j_gene: TRBJ2-7; abundance: many; CDR3aa: CASSIDRDYEQYF; CDR3nt: TGTGCCAGTAGTATCGACAGGGACTACGAGCAGTACTTC
d_gene: NA; v_gene: TRBV3-1; j_gene: TRBJ1-1; abundance: few; CDR3aa: CASSRPGLEAFF; CDR3nt: TGTGCCAGCAGTCGACCGGGACTTGAAGCTTTCTTT
d_gene: NA; v_gene: TRBV20-1; j_gene: TRBJ2-3; abundance: many; CDR3aa: CSASQRSDTQYF; CDR3nt: TGCAGTGCTAGTCAGAGGTCAGATACGCAGTATTTT
d_gene: NA; v_gene: TRBV7-2; j_gene: TRBJ2-7; abundance: NA; CDR3aa: CASSRQGGEQYF; CDR3nt: TGTGCCAGCAGCCGGCAGGGTGGGGAGCAGTACTTC
d_gene: NA; v_gene: TRBV7-9; j_gene: TRBJ2-3; abundance: NA; CDR3aa: CASSSPGPTPQYF; CDR3nt: TGTGCCAGCAGCTCTCCGGGCCCTACGCCACAGTATTTT